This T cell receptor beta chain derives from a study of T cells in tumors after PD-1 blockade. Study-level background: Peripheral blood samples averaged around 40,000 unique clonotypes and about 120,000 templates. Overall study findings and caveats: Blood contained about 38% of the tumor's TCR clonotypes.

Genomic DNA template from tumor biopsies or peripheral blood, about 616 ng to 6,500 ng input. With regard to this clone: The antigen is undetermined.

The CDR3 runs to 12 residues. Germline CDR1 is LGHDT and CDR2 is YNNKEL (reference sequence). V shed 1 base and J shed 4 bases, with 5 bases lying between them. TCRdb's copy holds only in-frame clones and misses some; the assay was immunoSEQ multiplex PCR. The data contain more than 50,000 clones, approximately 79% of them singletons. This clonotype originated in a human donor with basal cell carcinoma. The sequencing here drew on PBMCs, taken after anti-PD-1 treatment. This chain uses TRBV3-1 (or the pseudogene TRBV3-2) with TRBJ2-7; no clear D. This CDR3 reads CASSQVGYEQYF. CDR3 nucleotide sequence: TGTGCCAGCAGCCAAGTCGGATACGAGCAGTACTTC.